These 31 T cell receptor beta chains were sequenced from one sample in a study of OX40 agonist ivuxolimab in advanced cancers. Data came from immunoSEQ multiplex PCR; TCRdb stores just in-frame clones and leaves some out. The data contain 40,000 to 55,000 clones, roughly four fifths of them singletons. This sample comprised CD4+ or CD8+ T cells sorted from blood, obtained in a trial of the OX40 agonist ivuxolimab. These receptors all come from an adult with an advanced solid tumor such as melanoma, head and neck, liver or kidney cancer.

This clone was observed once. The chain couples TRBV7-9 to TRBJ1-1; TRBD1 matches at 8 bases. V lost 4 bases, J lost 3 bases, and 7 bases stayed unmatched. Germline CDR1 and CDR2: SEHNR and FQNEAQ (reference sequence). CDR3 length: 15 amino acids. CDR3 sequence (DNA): TGTGCCAGCAGCTCGGGGACAGGCCGAGACACTGAAGCTTTCTTT. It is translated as CASSSGTGRDTEAFF. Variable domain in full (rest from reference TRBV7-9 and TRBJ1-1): DTGVSQNPRHKITKRGQNVTFRCDPISEHNRLYWYRQTLGQGPEFLTYFQNEAQLEKSRLLSDRFSAERPKGSFSTLEIQRTEQGDSAMYLCASSSGTGRDTEAFFGQGTRLTVV.

The CDR3, as DNA: TGCGCCAGCAGCTCGGAGGACAGGATTAGCTCTGGGGCCAACGTCCTGACTTTC. It specifies CASSSEDRISSGANVLTF. The chain joins TRBV5-1 to TRBJ2-6; 7 positions match TRBD1. Losses at the gene ends were 3 bases for V and 0 bases for J; bases not matched to a gene: 9. This CDR3 is 18 amino acids long. The germline V gene encodes CDR1 SGHRS and CDR2 YFSETQ. Using reference TRBV5-1 and TRBJ2-6 for the parts outside the CDR3, the full variable domain is KAGVTQTPRYLIKTRGQQVTLSCSPISGHRSVSWYQQTPGQGLQFLFEYFSETQRNKGNFPGRFSGRQFSNSRSEMNVSTLELGDSALYLCASSSEDRISSGANVLTFGAGSRLTVL.

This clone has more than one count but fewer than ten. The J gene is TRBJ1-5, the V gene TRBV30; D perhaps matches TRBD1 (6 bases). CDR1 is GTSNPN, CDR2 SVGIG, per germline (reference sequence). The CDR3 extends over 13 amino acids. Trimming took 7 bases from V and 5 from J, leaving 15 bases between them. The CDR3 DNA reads TGTGCCTTCGAGGGGGGGATAGATCAGCCCCAGCATTTT. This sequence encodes CAFEGGIDQPQHF.

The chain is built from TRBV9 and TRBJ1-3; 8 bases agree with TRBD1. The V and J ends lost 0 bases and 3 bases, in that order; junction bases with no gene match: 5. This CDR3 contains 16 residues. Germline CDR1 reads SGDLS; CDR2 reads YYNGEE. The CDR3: CASSVAAGGYGNTIYF. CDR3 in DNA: TGTGCCAGCAGCGTAGCAGCAGGGGGCTATGGAAACACCATATATTTT.

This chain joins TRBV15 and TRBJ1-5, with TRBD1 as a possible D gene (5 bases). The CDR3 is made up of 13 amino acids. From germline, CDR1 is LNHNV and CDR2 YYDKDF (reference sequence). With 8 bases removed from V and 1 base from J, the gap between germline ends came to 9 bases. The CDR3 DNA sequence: TGTGCCACCGAGGACAAAAGCAATCAGCCCCAGCATTTT. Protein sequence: CATEDKSNQPQHF.

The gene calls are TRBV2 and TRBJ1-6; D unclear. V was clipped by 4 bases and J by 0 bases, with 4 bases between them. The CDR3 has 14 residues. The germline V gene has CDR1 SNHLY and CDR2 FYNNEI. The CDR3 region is CASSGSSYNSPLHF. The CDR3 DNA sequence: TGTGCCAGCAGTGGGAGCTCCTATAATTCACCCCTCCACTTT.

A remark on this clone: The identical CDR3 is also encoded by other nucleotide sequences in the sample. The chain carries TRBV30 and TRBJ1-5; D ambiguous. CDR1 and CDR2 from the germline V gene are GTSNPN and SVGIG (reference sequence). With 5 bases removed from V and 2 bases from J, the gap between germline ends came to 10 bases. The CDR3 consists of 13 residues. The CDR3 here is CAWSGGGNQPQHF. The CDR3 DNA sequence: TGTGCCTGGTCAGGCGGAGGCAATCAGCCCCAGCATTTT.

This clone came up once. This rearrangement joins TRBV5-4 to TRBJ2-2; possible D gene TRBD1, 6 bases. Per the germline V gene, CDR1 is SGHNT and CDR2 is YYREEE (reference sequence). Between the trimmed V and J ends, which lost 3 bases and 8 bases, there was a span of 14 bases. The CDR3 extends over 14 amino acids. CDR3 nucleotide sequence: TGTGCCAGCAGCTCAGTGGGGGCCGAAGGGGAGCTGTTTTTT. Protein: CASSSVGAEGELFF.

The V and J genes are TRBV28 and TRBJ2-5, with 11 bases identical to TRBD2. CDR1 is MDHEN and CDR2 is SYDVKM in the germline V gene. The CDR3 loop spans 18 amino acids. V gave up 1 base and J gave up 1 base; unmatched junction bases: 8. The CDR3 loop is CASSLSVSTSGIQETQYF. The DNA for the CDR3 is TGTGCCAGCAGTTTATCGGTGTCGACTAGCGGGATCCAAGAGACCCAGTACTTC. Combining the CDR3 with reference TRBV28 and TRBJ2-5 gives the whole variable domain DVKVTQSSRYLVKRTGEKVFLECVQDMDHENMFWYRQDPGLGLRLIYFSYDVKMKEKGDIPEGYSVSREKKERFSLILESASTNQTSMYLCASSLSVSTSGIQETQYFGPGTRLLVL.

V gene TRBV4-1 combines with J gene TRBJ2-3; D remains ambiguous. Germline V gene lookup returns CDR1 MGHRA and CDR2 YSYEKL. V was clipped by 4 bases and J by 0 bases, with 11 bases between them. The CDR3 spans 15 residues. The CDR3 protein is CASSLALLSTDTQYF. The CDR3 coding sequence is TGCGCCAGCAGCCTGGCCCTCCTGAGCACAGATACGCAGTATTTT.

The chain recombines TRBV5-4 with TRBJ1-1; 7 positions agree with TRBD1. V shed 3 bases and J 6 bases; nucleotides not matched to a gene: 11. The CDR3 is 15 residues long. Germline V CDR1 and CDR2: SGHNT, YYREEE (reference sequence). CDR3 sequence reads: CASSSRQGGGPEAFF. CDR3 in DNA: TGTGCCAGCAGCTCCCGACAGGGAGGAGGTCCTGAAGCTTTCTTT.

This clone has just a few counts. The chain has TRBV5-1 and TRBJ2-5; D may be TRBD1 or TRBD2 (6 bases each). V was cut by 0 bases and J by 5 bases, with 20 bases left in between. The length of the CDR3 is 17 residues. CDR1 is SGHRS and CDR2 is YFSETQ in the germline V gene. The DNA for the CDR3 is TGCGCCAGCAGCTTGGTGGGTTCAGGGGACGCGGGGGAGACCCAGTACTTC. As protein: CASSLVGSGDAGETQYF.

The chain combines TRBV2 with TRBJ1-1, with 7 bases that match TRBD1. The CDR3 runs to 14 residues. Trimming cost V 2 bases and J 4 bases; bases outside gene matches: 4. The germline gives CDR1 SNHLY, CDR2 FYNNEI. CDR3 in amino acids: CASSELRGLTEAFF. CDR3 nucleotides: TGTGCCAGCAGTGAATTGAGGGGGCTCACTGAAGCTTTCTTT.

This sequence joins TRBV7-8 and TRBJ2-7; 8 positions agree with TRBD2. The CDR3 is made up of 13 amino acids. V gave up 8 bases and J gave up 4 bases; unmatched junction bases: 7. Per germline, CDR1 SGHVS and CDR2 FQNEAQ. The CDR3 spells CASLGRGVYEQYF. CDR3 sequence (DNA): TGTGCCAGCTTAGGGCGGGGGGTATACGAGCAGTACTTC.

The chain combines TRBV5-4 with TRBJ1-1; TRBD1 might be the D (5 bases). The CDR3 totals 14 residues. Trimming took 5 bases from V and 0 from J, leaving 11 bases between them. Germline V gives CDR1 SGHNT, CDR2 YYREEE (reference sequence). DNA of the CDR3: TGTGCCAGCAGGGGGGGGAGGATGAACACTGAAGCTTTCTTT. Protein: CASRGGRMNTEAFF.

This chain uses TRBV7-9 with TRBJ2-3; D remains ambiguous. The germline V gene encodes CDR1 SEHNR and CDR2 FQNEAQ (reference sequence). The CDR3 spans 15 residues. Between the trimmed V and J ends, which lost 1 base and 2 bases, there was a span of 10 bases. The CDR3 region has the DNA TGTGCCAGCAGCTTAGAGCTTGGCACCACAGATACGCAGTATTTT. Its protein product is CASSLELGTTDTQYF.

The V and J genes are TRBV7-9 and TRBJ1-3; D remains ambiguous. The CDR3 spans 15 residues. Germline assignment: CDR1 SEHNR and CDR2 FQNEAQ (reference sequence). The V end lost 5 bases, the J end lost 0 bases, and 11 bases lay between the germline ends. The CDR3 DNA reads TGTGCCAGCAGCCCTGACGGCCGCTCTGGAAACACCATATATTTT. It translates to CASSPDGRSGNTIYF.

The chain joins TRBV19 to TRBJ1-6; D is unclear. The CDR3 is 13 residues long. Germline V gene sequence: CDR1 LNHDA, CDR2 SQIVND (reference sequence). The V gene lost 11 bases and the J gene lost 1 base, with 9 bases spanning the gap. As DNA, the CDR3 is TGTGCCGGCGGAGGGTCCTATAATTCACCCCTCCACTTT. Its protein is CAGGGSYNSPLHF.

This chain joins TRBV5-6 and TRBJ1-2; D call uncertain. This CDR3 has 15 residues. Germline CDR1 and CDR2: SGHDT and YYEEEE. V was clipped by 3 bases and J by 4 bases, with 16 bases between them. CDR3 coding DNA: TGTGCCAGCAGCTCCGGTGGCCGTTCTGGCTATGGCTACACCTTC. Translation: CASSSGGRSGYGYTF. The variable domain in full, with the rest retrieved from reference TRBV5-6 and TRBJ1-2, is DAGVTQSPTHLIKTRGQQVTLRCSPKSGHDTVSWYQQALGQGPQFIFQYYEEEERQRGNFPDRFSGHQFPNYSSELNVNALLLGDSALYLCASSSGGRSGYGYTFGSGTRLTVV.

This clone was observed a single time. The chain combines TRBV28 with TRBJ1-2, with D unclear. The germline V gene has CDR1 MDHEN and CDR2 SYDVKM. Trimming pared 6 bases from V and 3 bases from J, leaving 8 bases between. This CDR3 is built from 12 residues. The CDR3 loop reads CASREGHYGYTF. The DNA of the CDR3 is TGTGCCAGCAGAGAAGGTCACTATGGCTACACCTTC.

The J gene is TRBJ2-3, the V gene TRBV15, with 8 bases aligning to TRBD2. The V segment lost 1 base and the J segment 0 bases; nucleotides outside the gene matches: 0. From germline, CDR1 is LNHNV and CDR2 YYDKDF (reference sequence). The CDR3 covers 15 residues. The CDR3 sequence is CATSRGLASTDTQYF. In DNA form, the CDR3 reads TGTGCCACCAGCAGAGGACTAGCGAGCACAGATACGCAGTATTTT.

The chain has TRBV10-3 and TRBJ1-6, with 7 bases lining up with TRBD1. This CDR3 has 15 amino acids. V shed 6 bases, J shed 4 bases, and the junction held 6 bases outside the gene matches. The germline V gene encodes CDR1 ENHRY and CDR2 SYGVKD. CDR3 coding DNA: TGTGCCATCAGCGGGGGGGGACAGTATAATTCACCCCTCCACTTT. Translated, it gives CAISGGGQYNSPLHF.

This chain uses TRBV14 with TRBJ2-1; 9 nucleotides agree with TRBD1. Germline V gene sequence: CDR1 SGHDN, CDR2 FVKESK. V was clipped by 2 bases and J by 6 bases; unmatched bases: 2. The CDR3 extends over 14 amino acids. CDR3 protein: CASSQLTGGNEQFF. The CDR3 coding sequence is TGTGCCAGCAGCCAACTGACAGGGGGCAATGAGCAGTTCTTC.

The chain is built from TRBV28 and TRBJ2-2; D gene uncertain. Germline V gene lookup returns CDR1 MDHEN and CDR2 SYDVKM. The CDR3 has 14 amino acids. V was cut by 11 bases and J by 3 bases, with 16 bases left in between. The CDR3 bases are TGTGCCCTAACATCAGGATTACACACCGGGGAGCTGTTTTTT. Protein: CALTSGLHTGELFF.

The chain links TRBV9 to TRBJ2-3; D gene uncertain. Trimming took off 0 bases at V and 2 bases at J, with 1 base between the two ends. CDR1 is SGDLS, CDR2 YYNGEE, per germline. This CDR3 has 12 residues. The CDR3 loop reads CASSVVTDTQYF. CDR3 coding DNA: TGTGCCAGCAGCGTAGTCACAGATACGCAGTATTTT.

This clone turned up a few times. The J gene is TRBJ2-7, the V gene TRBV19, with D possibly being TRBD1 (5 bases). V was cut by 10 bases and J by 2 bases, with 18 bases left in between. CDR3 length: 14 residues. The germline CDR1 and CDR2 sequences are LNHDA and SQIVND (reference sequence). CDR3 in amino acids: CATQTGQGAYEQYF. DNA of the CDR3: TGTGCCACTCAAACGGGCCAGGGCGCCTACGAGCAGTACTTC.

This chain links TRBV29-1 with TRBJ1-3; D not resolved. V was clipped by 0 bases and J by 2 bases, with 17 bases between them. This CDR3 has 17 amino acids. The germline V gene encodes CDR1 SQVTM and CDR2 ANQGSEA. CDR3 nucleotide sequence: TGCAGCGTTGAAGATATCTCGTGGTCGGGTCCTGGAAACACCATATATTTT. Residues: CSVEDISWSGPGNTIYF. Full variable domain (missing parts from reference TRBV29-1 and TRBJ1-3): SAVISQKPSRDICQRGTSLTIQCQVDSQVTMMFWYRQQPGQSLTLIATANQGSEATYESGFVIDKFPISRPNLTFSTLTVSNMSPEDSSIYLCSVEDISWSGPGNTIYFGEGSWLTVV.

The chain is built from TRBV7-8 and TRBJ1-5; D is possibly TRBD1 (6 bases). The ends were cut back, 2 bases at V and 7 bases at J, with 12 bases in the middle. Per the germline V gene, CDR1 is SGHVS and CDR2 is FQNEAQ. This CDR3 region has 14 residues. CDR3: CASSLYRDAQPQHF. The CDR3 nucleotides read TGTGCCAGCAGCTTATACAGGGATGCACAGCCCCAGCATTTT.

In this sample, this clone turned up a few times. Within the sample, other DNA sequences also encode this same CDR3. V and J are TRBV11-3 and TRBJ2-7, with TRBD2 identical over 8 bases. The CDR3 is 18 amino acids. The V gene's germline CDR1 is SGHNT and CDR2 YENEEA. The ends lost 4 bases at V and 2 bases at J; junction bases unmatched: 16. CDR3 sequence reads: CASSWNTQAGESPYEQYF. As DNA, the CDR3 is TGTGCCAGCAGCTGGAACACGCAAGCGGGAGAATCCCCCTACGAGCAGTACTTC.

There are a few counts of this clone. CDR3 coding DNA: TGTGCCAGTAGTAACAAACTTCTGAACACTGAAGCTTTCTTT. Protein: CASSNKLLNTEAFF. This chain uses TRBV19 with TRBJ1-1; D is ambiguous. This CDR3 is 14 amino acids long. The V gene's germline CDR1 is LNHDA and CDR2 SQIVND (reference sequence). V lost 4 bases and J 0 bases, leaving 9 bases between the germline ends.

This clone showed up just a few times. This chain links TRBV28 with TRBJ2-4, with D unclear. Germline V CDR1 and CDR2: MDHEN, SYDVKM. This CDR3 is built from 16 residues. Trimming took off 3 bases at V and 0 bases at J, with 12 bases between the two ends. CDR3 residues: CASSFVQSLAKNIQYF. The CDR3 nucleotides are TGTGCCAGCAGTTTTGTACAGTCACTAGCCAAAAACATTCAGTACTTC.